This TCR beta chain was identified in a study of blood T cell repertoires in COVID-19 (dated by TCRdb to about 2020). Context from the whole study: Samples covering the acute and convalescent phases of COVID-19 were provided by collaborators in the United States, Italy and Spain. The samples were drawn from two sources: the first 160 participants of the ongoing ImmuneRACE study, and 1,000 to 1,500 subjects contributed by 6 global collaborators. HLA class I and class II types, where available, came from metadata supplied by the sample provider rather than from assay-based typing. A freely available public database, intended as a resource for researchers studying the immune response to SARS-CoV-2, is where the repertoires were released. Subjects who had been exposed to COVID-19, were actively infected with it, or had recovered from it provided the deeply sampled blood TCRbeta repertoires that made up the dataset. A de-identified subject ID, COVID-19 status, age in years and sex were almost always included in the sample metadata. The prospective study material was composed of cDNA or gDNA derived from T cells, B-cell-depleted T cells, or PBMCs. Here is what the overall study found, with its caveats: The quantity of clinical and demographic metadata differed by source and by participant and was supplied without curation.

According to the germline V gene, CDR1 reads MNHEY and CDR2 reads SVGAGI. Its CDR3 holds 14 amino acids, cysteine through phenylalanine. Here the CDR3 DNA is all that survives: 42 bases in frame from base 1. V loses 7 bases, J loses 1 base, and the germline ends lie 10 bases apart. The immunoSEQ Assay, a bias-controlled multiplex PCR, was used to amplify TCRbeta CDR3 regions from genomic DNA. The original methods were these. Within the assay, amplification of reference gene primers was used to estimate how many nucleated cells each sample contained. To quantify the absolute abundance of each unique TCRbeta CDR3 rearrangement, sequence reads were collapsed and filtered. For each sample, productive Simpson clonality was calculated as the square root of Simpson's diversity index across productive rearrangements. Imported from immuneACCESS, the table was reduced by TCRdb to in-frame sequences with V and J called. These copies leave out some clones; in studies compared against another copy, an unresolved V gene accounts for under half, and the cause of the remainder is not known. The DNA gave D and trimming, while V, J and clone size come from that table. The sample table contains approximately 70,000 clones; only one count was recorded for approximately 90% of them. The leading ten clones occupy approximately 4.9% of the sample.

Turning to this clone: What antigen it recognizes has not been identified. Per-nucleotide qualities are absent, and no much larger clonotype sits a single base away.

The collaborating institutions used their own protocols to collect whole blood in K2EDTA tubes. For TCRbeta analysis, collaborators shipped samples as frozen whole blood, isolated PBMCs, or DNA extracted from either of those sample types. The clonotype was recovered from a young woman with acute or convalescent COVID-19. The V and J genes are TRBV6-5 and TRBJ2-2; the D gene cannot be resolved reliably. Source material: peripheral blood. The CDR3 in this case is CASTRSLNTGELFF. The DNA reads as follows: TGTGCCAGCACTAGATCCCTGAACACCGGGGAGCTGTTTTTT.